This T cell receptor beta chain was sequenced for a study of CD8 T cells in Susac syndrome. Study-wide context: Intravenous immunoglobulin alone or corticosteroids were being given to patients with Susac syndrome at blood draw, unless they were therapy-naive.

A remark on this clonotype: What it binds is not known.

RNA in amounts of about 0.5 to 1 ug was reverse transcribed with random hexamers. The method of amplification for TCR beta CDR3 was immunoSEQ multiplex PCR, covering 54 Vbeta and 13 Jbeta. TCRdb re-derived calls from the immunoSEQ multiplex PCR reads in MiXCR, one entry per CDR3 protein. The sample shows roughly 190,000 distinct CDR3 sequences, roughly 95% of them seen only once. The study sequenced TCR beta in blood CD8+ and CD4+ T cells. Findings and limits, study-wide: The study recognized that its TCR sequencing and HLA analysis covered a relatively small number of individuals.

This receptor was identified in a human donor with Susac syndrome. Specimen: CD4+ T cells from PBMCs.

DNA of the CDR3: TGTGCCACCAGTGATACCGGGACAGTCCCTAGTGCGCAGTTCTTC. This codes for CATSDTGTVPSAQFF. The V and J genes are TRBV24-1 and TRBJ2-1; TRBD1 aligns across 7 bases. The V segment lost 3 bases and the J segment 12 bases; nucleotides outside the gene matches: 13. CDR3 length: 15 amino acids. Germline assignment: CDR1 KGHDR and CDR2 SFDVKD.